The text below deals with one T cell receptor beta chain. Its antigen is not identified. Sequencing ends 3 residues short of the CDR3 end; the germline J gene provides the rest. Germline CDR1 reads SGHTA; CDR2 reads FQGNSA. V lost 0 bases and J lost 0, with 11 bases in between. The CDR3 is 16 residues long. The sample comes from a study of T cell clonality in common variable immunodeficiency. TCRdb's table, derived via immunoSEQ multiplex PCR, lists solely in-frame clones and lacks some. Singletons are absent from the sample, which has 2,000 to 3,000 clones. Patients and controls were mostly of Caucasian heritage. CVID subjects were neither ill nor on immunomodulatory or immunosuppressive medication at sampling. The study's findings and limits: Fewer deletions and N-nucleotide insertions were reportedly seen in common variable immunodeficiency TCR beta sequences. TCRbeta clonality was increased in CVID versus healthy controls.

Sequences were obtained from peripheral blood mononuclear cells. This sequence was found in a human donor with common variable immunodeficiency. The chain has TRBV7-2 and TRBJ1-2, with D tentatively TRBD1 (5 bases). CDR3 DNA, as far as it was read: TGTGCCAGCAGCTTAGCCAGGGACTACTCTAACTATGGC. It is translated as CASSLARDYSNYG. The full CDR3 protein is CASSLARDYSNYGYTF. Full variable domain (remainder filled in from reference TRBV7-2 and TRBJ1-2): GAGVSQSPSNKVTEKGKDVELRCDPISGHTALYWYRQSLGQGLEFLIYFQGNSAPDKSGLPSDRFSAERTGGSVSTLTIQRTQQEDSAVYLCASSLARDYSNYGYTFGSGTRLTVV.